This entry is about one T cell receptor (beta chain). Using immunoSEQ multiplex PCR, the repertoire was profiled, and TCRdb retains in-frame clones only, with some absent. This sample has roughly 270,000 clones; 80% to 85% occur once, and the top ten carry more than 4%. V shed 1 base and J shed 1 base, with 8 bases lying between them. The CDR3 is 14 amino acids. Germline values: CDR1 SGHTA, CDR2 FQGNSA. The data belong to a study of blood T cell repertoires in COVID-19. Across the whole study: Nucleic acid was either cDNA or gDNA, and it came from T cells, B-cell-depleted T cells, or PBMCs.

The chain joins TRBV7-2 to TRBJ2-7; D unresolved. Sequenced: PBMCs or T cells enriched from blood (not recorded which). The TCR originated in a middle-aged man who had been exposed to COVID-19. In DNA form, the CDR3 reads TGTGCCAGCAGCTTAGGGCAGGTTTCCTACGAGCAGTACTTC. This encodes CASSLGQVSYEQYF. The complete variable domain, with remaining parts taken from reference TRBV7-2 and TRBJ2-7, reads GAGVSQSPSNKVTEKGKDVELRCDPISGHTALYWYRQSLGQGLEFLIYFQGNSAPDKSGLPSDRFSAERTGGSVSTLTIQRTQQEDSAVYLCASSLGQVSYEQYFGPGTRLTVT.